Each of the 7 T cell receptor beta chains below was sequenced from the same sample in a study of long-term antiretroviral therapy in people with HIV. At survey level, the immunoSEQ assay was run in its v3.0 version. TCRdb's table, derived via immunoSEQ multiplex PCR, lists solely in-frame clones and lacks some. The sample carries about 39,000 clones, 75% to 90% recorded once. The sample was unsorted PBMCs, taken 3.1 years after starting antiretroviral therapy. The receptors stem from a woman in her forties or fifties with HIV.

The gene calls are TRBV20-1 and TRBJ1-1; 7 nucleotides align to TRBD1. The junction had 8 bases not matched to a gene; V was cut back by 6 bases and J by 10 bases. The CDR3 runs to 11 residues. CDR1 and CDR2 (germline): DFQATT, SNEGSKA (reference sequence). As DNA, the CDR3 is TGCAGTGCCCGGCATAACAGGGGAGCTTTCTTT. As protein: CSARHNRGAFF.

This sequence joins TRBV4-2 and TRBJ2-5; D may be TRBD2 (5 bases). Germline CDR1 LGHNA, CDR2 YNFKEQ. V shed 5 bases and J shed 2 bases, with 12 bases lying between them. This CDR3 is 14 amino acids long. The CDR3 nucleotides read TGTGCCAGCAGCGACGGACTGTCTCAAGAGACCCAGTACTTC. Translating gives CASSDGLSQETQYF.

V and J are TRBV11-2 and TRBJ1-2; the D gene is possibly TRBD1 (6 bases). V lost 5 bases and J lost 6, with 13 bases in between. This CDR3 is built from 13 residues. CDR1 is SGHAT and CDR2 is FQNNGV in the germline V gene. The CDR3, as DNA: TGTGCCAGCAGCCCGCGCAGGGGAGATGGCTACACCTTC. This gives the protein CASSPRRGDGYTF.

CDR3 sequence (DNA): TGTGCCAGCAGTTACCCTGACTCACCCCTCCACTTT. Protein product: CASSYPDSPLHF. V is TRBV6-5 and J is TRBJ1-6; D is unclear. V lost 2 bases and J 10 bases, leaving 6 bases between the germline ends. Germline CDR1 is MNHEY and CDR2 is SVGAGI. The CDR3 spans 12 residues.

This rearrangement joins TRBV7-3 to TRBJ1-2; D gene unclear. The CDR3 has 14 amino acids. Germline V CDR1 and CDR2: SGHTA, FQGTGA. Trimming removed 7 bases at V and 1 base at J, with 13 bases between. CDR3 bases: TGTGCCAGCATCCCCATTAGGGTTAACTATGGCTACACCTTC. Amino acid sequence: CASIPIRVNYGYTF.

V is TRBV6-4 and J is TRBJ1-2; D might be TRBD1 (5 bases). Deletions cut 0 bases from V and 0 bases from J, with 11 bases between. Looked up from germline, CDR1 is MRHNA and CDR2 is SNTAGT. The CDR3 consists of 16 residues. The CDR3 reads CASSDSTLGANYGYTF. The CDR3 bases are TGTGCCAGCAGTGACTCGACTCTGGGGGCTAACTATGGCTACACCTTC.

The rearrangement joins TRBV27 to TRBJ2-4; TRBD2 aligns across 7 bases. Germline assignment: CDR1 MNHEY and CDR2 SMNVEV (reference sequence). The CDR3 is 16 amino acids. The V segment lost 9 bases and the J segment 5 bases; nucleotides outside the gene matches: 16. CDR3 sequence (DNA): TGTGCCAGTTCCATAGGTGGGGCGGGGGACCAAAACATTCAGTACTTC. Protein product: CASSIGGAGDQNIQYF.